This is a list of T cell receptor beta chains from one sample in a study of beta chain features in type 1 diabetes. The assay was immunoSEQ multiplex PCR, and TCRdb's table has in-frame clones only and misses some. The sample yields approximately 240,000 clones, 15% to 20% seen once. Sequencing was performed on naive CD4+ T cells from blood. Receptors originate from a young man with type 1 diabetes. CDR3s include the opening cysteine and the closing phenylalanine or tryptophan. The D gene is left open where the match is weak. The size of a clone is reported for some rows only, either as once, few or many, or as a class for expanded clones.

d_gene | abundance | j_gene | v_gene | CDR3aa | CDR3nt
. | few | TRBJ2-5 | TRBV7-3 | CASSLGVFEETQYF | TGTGCCAGCAGCTTAGGAGTATTCGAGGAGACCCAGTACTTC
. | once | TRBJ2-5 | TRBV6-5 | CASRRQETQYF | TGTGCCAGCAGGCGACAAGAGACCCAGTACTTC
. | few | TRBJ1-4 | TRBV30 | CAGSWGRGGTNEKLFF | TGTGCCGGATCGTGGGGGAGGGGTGGCACTAATGAAAAACTGTTTTTT
. | few | TRBJ2-7 | TRBV11-1 | CASSTSELAREQYF | TGTGCCAGCAGCACATCGGAACTGGCCCGAGAGCAGTACTTC
TRBD1 | . | TRBJ1-5 | TRBV30 | CAWSPTGINQPQHF | TGTGCCTGGAGTCCGACAGGGATCAATCAGCCCCAGCATTTT
. | . | TRBJ2-3 | TRBV7-3 | CASSLTASTDTQYF | TGTGCCAGCAGCTTAACTGCTAGCACAGATACGCAGTATTTT
. | . | TRBJ2-1 | TRBV2 | CASSIDGLGGNKQFF | TGTGCCAGCAGCATTGATGGCCTAGGAGGGAATAAACAGTTCTTC
TRBD1 | . | TRBJ2-1 | TRBV29-1 | CSGDRGRYNEQFF | TGCAGCGGGGACAGGGGCCGTTACAATGAGCAGTTCTTC
. | few | TRBJ2-2 | TRBV25-1 | CASSEYGGGGGTGELFF | TGTGCCAGCAGTGAATATGGAGGGGGCGGAGGCACCGGGGAGCTGTTTTTT
. | . | TRBJ2-3 | TRBV2 | CARGTWDTQYF | TGTGCCAGGGGTACTTGGGATACGCAGTATTTT
TRBD1 | . | TRBJ2-7 | TRBV27 | CASSLRADREYEQYF | TGTGCCAGCAGTTTAAGGGCGGACAGGGAGTACGAGCAGTACTTC
TRBD1 | few | TRBJ2-7 | TRBV18 | CASSPLLVTRQGTYEQYF | TGTGCCAGCTCACCTTTGCTTGTGACTCGACAGGGTACCTACGAGCAGTACTTC
TRBD2 | . | TRBJ2-3 | TRBV7-6 | CASSSPGLGVIDTQYF | TGTGCCAGCAGCTCTCCGGGACTAGGGGTGATAGATACGCAGTATTTT
. | few | TRBJ2-2 | TRBV7-8 | CASSPSYTGELFF | TGTGCCAGCAGCCCAAGCTACACCGGGGAGCTGTTTTTT
TRBD1 | . | TRBJ2-2 | TRBV18 | CASSPRTGNVGELFF | TGTGCCAGCTCACCGCGGACAGGGAATGTCGGGGAGCTGTTTTTT
. | . | TRBJ1-1 | TRBV29-1 | CSVFRTANTEAFF | TGCAGCGTTTTCAGGACAGCTAACACTGAAGCTTTCTTT
TRBD1 | . | TRBJ2-7 | TRBV7-9 | CASSQDRGDEQYF | TGTGCCAGCAGCCAGGACAGGGGAGACGAGCAGTACTTC
TRBD1 | . | TRBJ2-3 | TRBV29-1 | CSGTGGTDTQYF | TGCTCGGGGACAGGGGGCACAGATACGCAGTATTTT
. | few | TRBJ1-5 | TRBV2 | CASSEEGGFNQPQHF | TGTGCCAGCAGTGAAGAGGGGGGGTTCAATCAGCCCCAGCATTTT
. | . | TRBJ1-1 | TRBV7-9 | CASSPDNTEAFF | TGTGCCAGCAGCCCGGATAACACTGAAGCTTTCTTT
. | . | TRBJ2-2 | TRBV7-9 | CASSRFPGAGTGELFF | TGTGCCAGCAGCCGTTTTCCGGGAGCGGGCACCGGGGAGCTGTTTTTT
. | . | TRBJ2-5 | TRBV30 | CAWSRATQETQYF | TGTGCCTGGAGTAGAGCCACCCAAGAGACCCAGTACTTC
TRBD2 | . | TRBJ2-7 | TRBV7-2 | CASSLVGLAGVTPYEQYF | TGTGCCAGCAGCTTAGTCGGGCTAGCGGGAGTTACCCCCTACGAGCAGTACTTC
. | few | TRBJ2-3 | TRBV5-1 | CASSSSSTDTQYF | TGCGCCAGCAGCTCATCTAGCACAGATACGCAGTATTTT
. | . | TRBJ1-5 | TRBV30 | CAWKLGGVDQPQHF | TGTGCCTGGAAATTAGGTGGGGTGGATCAGCCCCAGCATTTT
TRBD2 | few | TRBJ2-3 | TRBV7-6 | CASSLVTGGRDTQYF | TGTGCCAGCAGCTTAGTCACGGGAGGGAGAGATACGCAGTATTTT
. | . | TRBJ1-1 | TRBV29-1 | CSVEYEGRKAEAFF | TGCAGCGTTGAATACGAGGGGCGTAAAGCTGAAGCTTTCTTT
. | . | TRBJ2-5 | TRBV5-1 | CAISTPGEETQYF | TGCGCCATCTCGACACCGGGAGAAGAGACCCAGTACTTC
. | . | TRBJ2-3 | TRBV30 | CAWSGSDRTDTQYF | TGTGCCTGGAGTGGTTCGGACAGAACAGATACGCAGTATTTT
. | few | TRBJ1-4 | TRBV30 | CAQRKEATNEKLFF | TGTGCCCAGAGAAAGGAGGCAACTAATGAAAAACTGTTTTTT
TRBD1 | . | TRBJ2-4 | TRBV9 | CASSLTGGEENIQYF | TGTGCCAGCAGCCTTACAGGGGGCGAGGAAAACATTCAGTACTTC
. | few | TRBJ2-7 | TRBV5-6 | CASSLGLDSYEQYF | TGTGCCAGCAGCTTGGGGCTGGATTCCTACGAGCAGTACTTC
. | . | TRBJ1-4 | TRBV30 | CAWSGDQEKLFF | TGTGCCTGGAGTGGTGATCAAGAAAAACTGTTTTTT
TRBD1 | . | TRBJ1-3 | TRBV14 | CASSKGTGAGNTIYF | TGTGCCAGCAGCAAAGGGACAGGGGCCGGAAACACCATATATTTT
TRBD1 | . | TRBJ2-3 | TRBV9 | CASSVGEGATDTQYF | TGTGCCAGCAGCGTAGGAGAGGGGGCCACAGATACGCAGTATTTT
. | . | TRBJ2-3 | TRBV29-1 | CSVREGDRGGTDTQYF | TGCAGCGTCAGAGAGGGGGATCGTGGGGGCACAGATACGCAGTATTTT
. | . | TRBJ2-5 | TRBV7-6 | CASSLYGGSQETQYF | TGTGCCAGCAGCTTATATGGTGGCAGTCAAGAGACCCAGTACTTC
. | . | TRBJ2-5 | TRBV7-2 | CASSRFGETQYF | TGTGCCAGCAGCCGCTTTGGGGAGACCCAGTACTTC
. | . | TRBJ1-2 | TRBV7-2 | CASSSDPGGYTF | TGTGCCAGCAGCTCCGACCCAGGGGGCTACACCTTC
TRBD1 | few | TRBJ1-5 | TRBV25-1 | CASSDGQGWDQPQHF | TGTGCCAGCAGTGATGGACAGGGATGGGATCAGCCCCAGCATTTT
. | few | TRBJ1-1 | TRBV30 | CAWSVNTLTEAFF | TGTGCCTGGAGTGTAAACACTCTCACTGAAGCTTTCTTT
TRBD1 | once | TRBJ2-3 | TRBV7-3 | CASSARTGPPGTDTQYF | TGTGCCAGCAGCGCACGGACAGGCCCCCCGGGCACAGATACGCAGTATTTT
. | . | TRBJ2-7 | TRBV23-1 | CASSQFRRTSELDF | TGCGCCAGCAGTCAATTCCGACGGACGTCCGAACTAGACTTC